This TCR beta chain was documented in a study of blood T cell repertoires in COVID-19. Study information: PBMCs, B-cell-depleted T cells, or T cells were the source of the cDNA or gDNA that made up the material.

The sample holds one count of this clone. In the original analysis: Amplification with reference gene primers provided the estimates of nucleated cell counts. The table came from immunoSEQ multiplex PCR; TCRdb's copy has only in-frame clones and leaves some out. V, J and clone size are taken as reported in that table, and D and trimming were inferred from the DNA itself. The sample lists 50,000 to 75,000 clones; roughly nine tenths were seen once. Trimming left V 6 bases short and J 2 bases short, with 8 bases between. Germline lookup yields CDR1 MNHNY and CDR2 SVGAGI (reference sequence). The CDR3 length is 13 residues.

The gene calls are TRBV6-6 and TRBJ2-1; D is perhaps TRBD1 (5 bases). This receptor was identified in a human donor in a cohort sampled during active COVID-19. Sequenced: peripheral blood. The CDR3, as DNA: TGTGCCAGCAGCTTGGACACCTACAATGAGCAGTTCTTC. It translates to CASSLDTYNEQFF.